This TCR beta chain was sequenced in a study of blood T cell repertoires in COVID-19. Study at large: From the United States, Italy and Spain came samples of acute and convalescent COVID-19. Sources were T cells, B-cell-depleted T cells, or PBMCs; the material itself was cDNA or gDNA.

Patients of the Seattle cohort, enrolled during active infection, were followed longitudinally. Methods used by the authors: Reference gene primer amplification gave nucleated cell count estimates. Clones were read by immunoSEQ multiplex PCR, and TCRdb kept only the in-frame ones, dropping some. V, J and clone size are taken as reported in that table, and D and trimming were inferred from the DNA itself. This table has 150,000 to 200,000 clones, around 92% appearing once. Germline V gives CDR1 SGHVS, CDR2 FNYEAQ. With V trimmed by 5 bases and J by 0 bases, 4 bases remained unmatched. This CDR3 is built from 16 residues.

The sequenced sample was peripheral blood. The receptor was isolated from a man aged 25-45 years with COVID-19, enrolled during active disease. The gene calls are TRBV7-6 and TRBJ1-4, with 9 bases that match TRBD1. The chain's CDR3 is CASSPRQGATNEKLFF. Here the CDR3 DNA reads TGTGCCAGCAGCCCCAGACAGGGGGCAACTAATGAAAAACTGTTTTTT. The whole variable domain, remainder taken from reference TRBV7-6 and TRBJ1-4, is GAGVSQSPRYKVTKRGQDVALRCDPISGHVSLYWYRQALGQGPEFLTYFNYEAQQDKSGLPNDRFSAERPEGSISTLTIQRTEQRDSAMYRCASSPRQGATNEKLFFGSGTQLSVL.